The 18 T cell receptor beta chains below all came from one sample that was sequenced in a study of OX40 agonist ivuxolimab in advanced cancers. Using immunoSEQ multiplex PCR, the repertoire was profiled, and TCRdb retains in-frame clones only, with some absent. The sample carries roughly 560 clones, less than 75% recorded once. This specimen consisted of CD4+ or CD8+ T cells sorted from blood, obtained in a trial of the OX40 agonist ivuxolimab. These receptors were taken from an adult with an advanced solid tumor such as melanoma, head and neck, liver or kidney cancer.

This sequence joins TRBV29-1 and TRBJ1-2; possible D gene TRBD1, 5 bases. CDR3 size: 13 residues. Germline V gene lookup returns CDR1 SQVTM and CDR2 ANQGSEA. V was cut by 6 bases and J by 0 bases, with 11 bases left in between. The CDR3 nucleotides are TGCAGCGTGGACGGGGCGACTAACTATGGCTACACCTTC. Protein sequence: CSVDGATNYGYTF.

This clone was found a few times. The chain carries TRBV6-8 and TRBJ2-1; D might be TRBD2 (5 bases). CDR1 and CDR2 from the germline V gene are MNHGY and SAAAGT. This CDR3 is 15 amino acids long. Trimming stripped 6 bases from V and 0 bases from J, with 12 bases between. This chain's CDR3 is CASSLSEGSYNEQFF. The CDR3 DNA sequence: TGTGCCAGCAGCTTGAGCGAGGGCTCCTACAATGAGCAGTTCTTC.

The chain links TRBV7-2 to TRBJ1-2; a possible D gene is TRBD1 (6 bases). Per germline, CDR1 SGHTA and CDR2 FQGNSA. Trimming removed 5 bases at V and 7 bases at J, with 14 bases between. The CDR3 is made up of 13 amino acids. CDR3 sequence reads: CASSELGGFGYTF. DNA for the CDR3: TGTGCCAGCAGCGAGCTAGGGGGGTTTGGCTACACCTTC.

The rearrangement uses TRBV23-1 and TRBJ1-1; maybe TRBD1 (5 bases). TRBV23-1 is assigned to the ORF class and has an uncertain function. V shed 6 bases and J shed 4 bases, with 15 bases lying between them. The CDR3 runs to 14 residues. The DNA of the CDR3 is TGCGCCAGCAGCCCCAATGAGGGACTCACTGAAGCTTTCTTT. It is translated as CASSPNEGLTEAFF.

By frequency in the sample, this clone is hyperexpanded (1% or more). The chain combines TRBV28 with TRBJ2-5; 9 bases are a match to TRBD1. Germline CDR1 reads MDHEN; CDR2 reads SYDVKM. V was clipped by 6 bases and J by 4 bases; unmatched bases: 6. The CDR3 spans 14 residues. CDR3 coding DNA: TGTGCCAGCAGCCTCGGGACAGGGCGAGAGACCCAGTACTTC. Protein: CASSLGTGRETQYF. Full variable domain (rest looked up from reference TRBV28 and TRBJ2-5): DVKVTQSSRYLVKRTGEKVFLECVQDMDHENMFWYRQDPGLGLRLIYFSYDVKMKEKGDIPEGYSVSREKKERFSLILESASTNQTSMYLCASSLGTGRETQYFGPGTRLLVL.

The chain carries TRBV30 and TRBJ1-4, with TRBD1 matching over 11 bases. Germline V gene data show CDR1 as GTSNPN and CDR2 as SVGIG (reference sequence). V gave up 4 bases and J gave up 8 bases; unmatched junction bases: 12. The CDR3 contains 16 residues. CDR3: CAWTLTAGTGGEKLFF. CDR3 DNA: TGTGCCTGGACCCTCACGGCAGGGACAGGGGGAGAAAAACTGTTTTTT.

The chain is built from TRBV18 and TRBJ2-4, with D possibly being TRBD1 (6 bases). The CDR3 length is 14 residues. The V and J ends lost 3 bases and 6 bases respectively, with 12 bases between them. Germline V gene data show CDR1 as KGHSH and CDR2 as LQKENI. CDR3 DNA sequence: TGTGCCAGCTCACCCTCGACAGGCCCAAACATTCAGTACTTC. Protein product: CASSPSTGPNIQYF.

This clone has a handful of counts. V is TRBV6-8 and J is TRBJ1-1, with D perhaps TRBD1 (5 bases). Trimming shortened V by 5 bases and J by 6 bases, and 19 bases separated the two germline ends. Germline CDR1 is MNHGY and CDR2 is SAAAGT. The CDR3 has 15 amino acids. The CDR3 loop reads CASSDRDRRGAEAFF. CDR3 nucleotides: TGTGCCAGCAGTGACCGGGACCGACGGGGCGCTGAAGCTTTCTTT.

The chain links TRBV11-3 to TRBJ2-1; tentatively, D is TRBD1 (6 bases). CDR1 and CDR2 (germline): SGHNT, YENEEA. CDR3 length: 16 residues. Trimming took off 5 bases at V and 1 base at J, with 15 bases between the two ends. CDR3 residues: CASSLDGGWSYNEQFF. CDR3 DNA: TGTGCCAGCAGCCTGGATGGGGGCTGGTCCTACAATGAGCAGTTCTTC.

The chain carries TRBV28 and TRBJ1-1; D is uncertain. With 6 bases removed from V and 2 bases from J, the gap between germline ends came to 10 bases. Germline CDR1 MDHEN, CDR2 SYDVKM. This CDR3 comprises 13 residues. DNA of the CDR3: TGTGCCAGCAGCGGCACGGATAACACTGAAGCTTTCTTT. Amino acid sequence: CASSGTDNTEAFF.

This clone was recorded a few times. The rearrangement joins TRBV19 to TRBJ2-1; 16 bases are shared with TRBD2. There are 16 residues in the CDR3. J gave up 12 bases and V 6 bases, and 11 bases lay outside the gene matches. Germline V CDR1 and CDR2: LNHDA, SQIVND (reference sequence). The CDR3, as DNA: TGTGCCAGTAGGGCGGGACTAGCGGGGGGGCCTACGCGGCAGTTCTTC. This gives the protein CASRAGLAGGPTRQFF. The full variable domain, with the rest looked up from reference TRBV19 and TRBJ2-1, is DGGITQSPKYLFRKEGQNVTLSCEQNLNHDAMYWYRQDPGQGLRLIYYSQIVNDFQKGDIAEGYSVSREKKESFPLTVTSAQKNPTAFYLCASRAGLAGGPTRQFFGPGTRLTVL.

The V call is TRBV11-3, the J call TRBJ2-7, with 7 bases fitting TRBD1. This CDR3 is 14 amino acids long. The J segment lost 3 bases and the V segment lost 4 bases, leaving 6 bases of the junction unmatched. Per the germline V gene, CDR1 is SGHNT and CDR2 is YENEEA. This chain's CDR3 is CASSWTGEGYEQYF. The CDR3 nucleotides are TGTGCCAGCAGCTGGACAGGAGAGGGCTACGAGCAGTACTTC.

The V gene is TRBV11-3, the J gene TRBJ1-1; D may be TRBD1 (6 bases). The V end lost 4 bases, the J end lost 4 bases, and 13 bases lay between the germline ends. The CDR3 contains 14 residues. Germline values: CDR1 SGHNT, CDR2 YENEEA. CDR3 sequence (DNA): TGTGCCAGCAGCTCACAGGGACCCGGCACTGAAGCTTTCTTT. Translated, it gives CASSSQGPGTEAFF.

CDR3 sequence (DNA): TGTGCCAGCAGCCTACTAAGGGACAGGGACCATAATTCACCCCTCCACTTT. It translates to CASSLLRDRDHNSPLHF. The J gene is TRBJ1-6, the V gene TRBV6-8, with 9 positions matching TRBD1. The CDR3 length is 17 residues. V was pared by 6 bases and J by 5 bases, with 11 bases of the junction left unmatched. CDR1 and CDR2 from the germline V gene are MNHGY and SAAAGT.

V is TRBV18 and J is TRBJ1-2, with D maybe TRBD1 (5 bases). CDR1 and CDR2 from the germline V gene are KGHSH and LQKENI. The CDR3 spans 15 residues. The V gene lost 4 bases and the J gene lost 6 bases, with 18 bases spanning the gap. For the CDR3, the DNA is TGTGCCAGCTCACTACTCCAGGGAGGATCCGATGGCTACACCTTC. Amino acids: CASSLLQGGSDGYTF.

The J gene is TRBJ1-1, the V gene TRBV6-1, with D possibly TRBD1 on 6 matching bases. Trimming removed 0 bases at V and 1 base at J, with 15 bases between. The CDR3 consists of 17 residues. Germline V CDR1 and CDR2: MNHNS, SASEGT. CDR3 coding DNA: TGTGCCAGCAGTGAAGCGTCCTGGGGACAATCGAACACTGAAGCTTTCTTT. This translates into CASSEASWGQSNTEAFF.

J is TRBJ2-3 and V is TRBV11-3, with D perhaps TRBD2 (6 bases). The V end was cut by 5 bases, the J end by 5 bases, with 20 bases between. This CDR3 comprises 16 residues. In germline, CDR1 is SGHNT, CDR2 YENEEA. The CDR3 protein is CASSRALTGEEDTQYF. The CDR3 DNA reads TGTGCCAGCAGCCGCGCTCTGACGGGGGAGGAAGATACGCAGTATTTT.

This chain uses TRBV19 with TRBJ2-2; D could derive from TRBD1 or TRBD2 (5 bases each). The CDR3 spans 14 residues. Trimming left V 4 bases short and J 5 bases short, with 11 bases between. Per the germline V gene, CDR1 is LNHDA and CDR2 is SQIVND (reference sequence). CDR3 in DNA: TGTGCCAGTAGTACAGGGACCTGGACCGGGGAGCTGTTTTTT. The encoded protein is CASSTGTWTGELFF.